A selection of T cell receptor beta chains follows, all from one sample in a study of blood T cell repertoires in COVID-19. TCRdb's copy holds only in-frame clones and misses some; the assay was immunoSEQ multiplex PCR. The table has about 70,000 clones, 75% to 80% seen once. Sequenced input: peripheral blood. Receptors originate from an older woman with acute or convalescent COVID-19. Each CDR3 is given without its conserved first and last residue.

>TRBJ2-7|TRBV11-2
ASSWGSSYEQY
>TRBJ2-7|TRBV5-8
ASSHRDREYEQY
>TRBJ1-5|TRBV7-8
ASSSPGGSYSNQPQH
>TRBJ2-3|TRBV5-1
ASSPPGTSVY
>TRBJ2-3|TRBV5-1
ASSLADRTSTDTQY
>TRBJ1-6|TRBV7-3
ASSLNRGGNSPLH
>TRBJ2-3|TRBV9
ASSVLQDTDTQY
>TRBJ2-7|TRBV9
ASSAYGGDEQY
>TRBJ1-5|TRBV18
ASSPPFAGTDLNSNQPQH
>TRBJ2-7|TRBV3-1/TRBV3-2
ASSQDYRGLGEQY
>TRBJ2-7|TRBV27
ASSFRTGTYYEQY
>TRBJ1-1|TRBV10-1
ASSVLRENTEAF
>TRBJ2-3|TRBV5-6
ASSLVQRGDSTDTQY
>TRBJ2-3|TRBV7-3
ASSIAGGGADTQY
>TRBJ1-1|TRBV12-5
ASGRHLNTEAF
>TRBJ1-1|TRBV5-6
ASSYRGRNTEAF
>TRBJ2-7|TRBV13
ASSFTSGEGYEQY
>TRBJ2-6|TRBV12-3/TRBV12-4
ASILTGALLLT
>TRBJ1-2|TRBV7-9
ASSLGIQGSHYGYT
>TRBJ1-5|TRBV11-2
ASSLEVDQPQH
>TRBJ1-1|TRBV10-3
ATGGMNTEAF
>TRBJ1-2|TRBV19
ASNPDSAPSYGYT
>TRBJ1-5|TRBV3-1/TRBV3-2
ASSQGDSRGNQPQH
>TRBJ1-1|TRBV19
ASSIATVMNTEAF
>TRBJ2-1|TRBV6-5
ASSPHGGGYNEQF
>TRBJ2-3|TRBV6-5
ASSSGGAEDTQY